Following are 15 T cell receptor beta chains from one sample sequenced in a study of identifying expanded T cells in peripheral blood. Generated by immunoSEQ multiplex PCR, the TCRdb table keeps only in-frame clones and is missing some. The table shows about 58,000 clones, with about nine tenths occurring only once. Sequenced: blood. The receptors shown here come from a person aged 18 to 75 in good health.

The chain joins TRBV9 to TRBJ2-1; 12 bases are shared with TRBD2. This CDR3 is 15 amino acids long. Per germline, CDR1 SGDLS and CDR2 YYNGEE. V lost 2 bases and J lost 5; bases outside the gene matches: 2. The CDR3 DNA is TGTGCCAGCAGCGTTCGGACTAGCGGGGACAATGAGCAGTTCTTC. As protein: CASSVRTSGDNEQFF.

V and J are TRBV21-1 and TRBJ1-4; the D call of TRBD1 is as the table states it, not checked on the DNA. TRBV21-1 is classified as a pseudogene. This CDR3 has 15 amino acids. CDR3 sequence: CASRPRHRGCEKLFF. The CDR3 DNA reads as TGTGCCAGCAGACCTAGACACAGGGGGTGTGAAAAACTGTTTTTT.

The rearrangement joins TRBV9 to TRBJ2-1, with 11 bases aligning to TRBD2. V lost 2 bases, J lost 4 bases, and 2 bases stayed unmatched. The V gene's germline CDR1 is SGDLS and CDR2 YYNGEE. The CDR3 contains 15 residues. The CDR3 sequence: CASSVGLAAYNEQFF. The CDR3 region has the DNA TGTGCCAGCAGCGTGGGACTAGCGGCTTACAATGAGCAGTTCTTC.

CDR3 bases: TGTGCCAGCAGCTACAGAGCCAGCACCGGGGAGCTGTTTTTT. Amino acid sequence: CASSYRASTGELFF. The V and J genes are TRBV11-2 and TRBJ2-2; D ambiguous. This CDR3 has 14 residues. Germline V gene data show CDR1 as SGHAT and CDR2 as FQNNGV. Trimming pared 4 bases from V and 4 bases from J, leaving 10 bases between.

The CDR3 bases are TGTGCCAGCAGTCCATCGGCGGGGGGGGCTTTAGGTAGTGAGCAGTACTTC. It is translated as CASSPSAGGALGSEQYF. This rearrangement joins TRBV28 to TRBJ2-7, with 9 positions matching TRBD2. With 5 bases clipped from V and 7 bases from J, the junction kept 18 bases outside the gene matches. CDR3 length: 17 amino acids. CDR1 MDHEN and CDR2 SYDVKM come from the germline V gene.

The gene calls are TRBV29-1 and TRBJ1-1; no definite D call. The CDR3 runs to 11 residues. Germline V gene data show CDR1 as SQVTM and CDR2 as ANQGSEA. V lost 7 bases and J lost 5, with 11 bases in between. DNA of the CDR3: TGCAGCGGGGGAGAGGGAACTGAAGCTTTCTTT. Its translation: CSGGEGTEAFF.

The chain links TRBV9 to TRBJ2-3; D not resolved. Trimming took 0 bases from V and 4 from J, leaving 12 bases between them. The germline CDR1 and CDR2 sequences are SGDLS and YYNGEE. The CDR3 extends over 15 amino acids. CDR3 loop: CASSVATLPADTQYF. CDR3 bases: TGTGCCAGCAGCGTAGCTACTCTCCCAGCAGATACGCAGTATTTT.

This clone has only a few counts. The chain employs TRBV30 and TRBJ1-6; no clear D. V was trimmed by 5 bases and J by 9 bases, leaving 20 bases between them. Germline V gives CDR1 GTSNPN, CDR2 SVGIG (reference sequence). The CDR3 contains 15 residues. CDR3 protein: CAWQAPGLGSSPLHF. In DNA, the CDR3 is TGTGCCTGGCAGGCACCGGGCCTGGGGAGTTCACCCCTCCACTTT.

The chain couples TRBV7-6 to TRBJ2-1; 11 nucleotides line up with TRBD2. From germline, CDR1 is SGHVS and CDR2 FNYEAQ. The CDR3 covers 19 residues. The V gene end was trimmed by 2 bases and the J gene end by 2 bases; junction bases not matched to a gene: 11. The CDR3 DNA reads TGTGCCAGCAGCTTATGGCCCGGCCTAGCGGGAGGAACCTACAATGAGCAGTTCTTC. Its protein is CASSLWPGLAGGTYNEQFF.

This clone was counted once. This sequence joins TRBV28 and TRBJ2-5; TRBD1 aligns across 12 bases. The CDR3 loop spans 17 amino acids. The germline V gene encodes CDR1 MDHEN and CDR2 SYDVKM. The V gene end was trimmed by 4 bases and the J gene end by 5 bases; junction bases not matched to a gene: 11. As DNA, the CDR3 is TGTGCCAGCAGTTCGCCGGGACAGGGGGCAACGGTTGAGACCCAGTACTTC. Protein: CASSSPGQGATVETQYF.

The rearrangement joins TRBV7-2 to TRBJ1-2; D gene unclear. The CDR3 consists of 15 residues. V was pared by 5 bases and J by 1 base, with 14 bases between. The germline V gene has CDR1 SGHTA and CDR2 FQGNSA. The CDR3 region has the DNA TGTGCCAGCAGCGACTTCACCGGGAGTAACTATGGCTACACCTTC. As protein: CASSDFTGSNYGYTF.

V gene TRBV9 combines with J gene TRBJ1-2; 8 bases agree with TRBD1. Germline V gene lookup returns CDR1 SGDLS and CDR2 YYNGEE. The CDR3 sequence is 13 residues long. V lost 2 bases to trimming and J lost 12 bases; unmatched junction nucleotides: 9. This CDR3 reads CASSVGDRGGDTF. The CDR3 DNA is TGTGCCAGCAGCGTCGGCGACAGGGGAGGGGACACCTTC.

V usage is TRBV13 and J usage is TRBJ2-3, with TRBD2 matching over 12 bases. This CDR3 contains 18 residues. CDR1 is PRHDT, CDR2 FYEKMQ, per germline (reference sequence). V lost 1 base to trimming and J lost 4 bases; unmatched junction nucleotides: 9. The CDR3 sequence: CASSLAAGLAGSSDTQYF. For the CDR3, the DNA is TGTGCCAGCAGCTTAGCCGCCGGACTAGCGGGGTCCTCAGATACGCAGTATTTT. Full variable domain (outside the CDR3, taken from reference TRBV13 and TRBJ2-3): AAGVIQSPRHLIKEKRETATLKCYPIPRHDTVYWYQQGPGQDPQFLISFYEKMQSDKGSIPDRFSAQQFSDYHSELNMSSLELGDSALYFCASSLAAGLAGSSDTQYFGPGTRLTVL.

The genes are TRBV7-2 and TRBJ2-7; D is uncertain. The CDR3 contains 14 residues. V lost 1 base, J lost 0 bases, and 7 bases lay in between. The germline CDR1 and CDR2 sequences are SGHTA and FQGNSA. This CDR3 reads CASSLGPSSYEQYF. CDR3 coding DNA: TGTGCCAGCAGCTTAGGACCGTCCTCCTACGAGCAGTACTTC.

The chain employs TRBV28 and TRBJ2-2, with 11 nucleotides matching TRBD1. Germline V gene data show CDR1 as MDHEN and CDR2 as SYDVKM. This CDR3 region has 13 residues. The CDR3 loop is CATRTGGIGELFF. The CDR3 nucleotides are TGTGCTACCCGGACAGGGGGCATCGGGGAGCTGTTTTTT.